The 20 T cell receptor beta chains below were found in one sample sequenced in a study of blood T cell repertoires in COVID-19. This table comes from immunoSEQ multiplex PCR, and its TCRdb copy is limited to in-frame clones, with some not included. The sample lists under 250,000 clones; 80% to 90% were seen once. Sequences were obtained from peripheral blood. All receptors derive from a man aged 45 to 65 with COVID-19, enrolled during active disease.

The rearrangement uses TRBV27 and TRBJ1-5; unclear D gene. This CDR3 has 17 residues. V was trimmed by 1 base and J by 5 bases, leaving 18 bases between them. CDR1 and CDR2 (germline): MNHEY, SMNVEV (reference sequence). CDR3 DNA sequence: TGTGCCAGCAGTTTATTCCCCGGCCCGACGGGTTATCAGCCCCAGCATTTT. Translated, it gives CASSLFPGPTGYQPQHF.

The chain combines TRBV6-5 with TRBJ1-2; 8 positions match TRBD1. Germline V gives CDR1 MNHEY, CDR2 SVGAGI. This CDR3 is built from 15 residues. The V gene end was trimmed by 6 bases and the J gene end by 1 base; junction bases not matched to a gene: 7. In DNA, the CDR3 is TGTGCCAGCAGCACGGGACAGGCTGGTAACTATGGCTACACCTTC. Protein product: CASSTGQAGNYGYTF.

This clone was observed once. This chain uses TRBV27 with TRBJ2-3; TRBD1 is a possible D gene (6 bases). Between the trimmed V and J ends, which lost 3 bases and 0 bases, there was a span of 13 bases. Germline loops: CDR1 MNHEY, CDR2 SMNVEV (reference sequence). The CDR3 runs to 16 residues. CDR3 protein: CASSLYRATSTDTQYF. CDR3 nucleotides: TGTGCCAGCAGTTTGTACAGGGCTACAAGCACAGATACGCAGTATTTT.

This chain connects TRBV4-2 to TRBJ2-1; 7 bases are a match to TRBD1. V lost 0 bases and J lost 2; bases outside the gene matches: 13. The germline gives CDR1 LGHNA, CDR2 YNFKEQ. This CDR3 has 19 amino acids. CDR3 in amino acids: CASSQDVGQVGPPYNEQFF. The CDR3 nucleotides are TGTGCCAGCAGCCAAGATGTAGGACAGGTAGGCCCTCCCTACAATGAGCAGTTCTTC.

This clone was observed a handful of times. The rearrangement uses TRBV27 and TRBJ2-3; D gene unclear. Germline V CDR1 and CDR2: MNHEY, SMNVEV (reference sequence). The V gene lost 4 bases and the J gene lost 4 bases, with 15 bases spanning the gap. The CDR3 loop spans 15 amino acids. The CDR3 here is CASSSRDGGSDTQYF. The CDR3 DNA reads as TGTGCCAGCAGTTCCAGAGATGGCGGATCAGATACGCAGTATTTT.

The CDR3 DNA follows: TGTGCCAGCAGCCGGTACACGGAGGGCACAGATACGCAGTATTTT. Amino acid sequence: CASSRYTEGTDTQYF. This chain joins TRBV7-9 and TRBJ2-3; possibly TRBD2 for D (5 bases). CDR1 SEHNR and CDR2 FQNEAQ come from the germline V gene (reference sequence). There are 15 residues in the CDR3. The V end was cut by 5 bases, the J end by 1 base, with 13 bases between.

This clone occurred once. This chain uses TRBV2 with TRBJ1-1, with TRBD1 as a possible D gene (6 bases). The CDR3 sequence is 15 residues long. Germline V lookup: CDR1 SNHLY, CDR2 FYNNEI. Trimming cost V 0 bases and J 8 bases, with 16 bases left between them. The CDR3 is CASSEALQGQGEAFF. The CDR3 region has the DNA TGTGCCAGCAGTGAAGCGCTTCAGGGTCAGGGGGAAGCTTTCTTT.

The J gene is TRBJ2-1, the V gene TRBV15; TRBD2 matches at 10 bases. Trimming cost V 3 bases and J 6 bases; bases outside gene matches: 5. CDR3 length equals 15 residues. CDR1 is LNHNV, CDR2 YYDKDF, per germline (reference sequence). CDR3 sequence reads: CATSRGGLAVNEQFF. CDR3 bases: TGTGCCACCAGCAGGGGCGGACTAGCGGTCAATGAGCAGTTCTTC.

The chain links TRBV7-9 to TRBJ1-5; no firm D call. The germline V and J ends were trimmed by 1 base and 3 bases, with 7 bases remaining between them. Per the germline V gene, CDR1 is SEHNR and CDR2 is FQNEAQ (reference sequence). The CDR3 consists of 14 residues. The CDR3, as DNA: TGTGCCAGCAGCTTAGACAGTGTCAATCAGCCCCAGCATTTT. It specifies CASSLDSVNQPQHF.

Here the CDR3 reads CASSYSQGVGNSPLHF. The CDR3 DNA reads TGTGCCAGCAGTTACTCGCAGGGTGTGGGTAATTCACCCCTCCACTTT. The chain carries TRBV6-5 and TRBJ1-6; D might be TRBD1 (5 bases). This CDR3 has 16 amino acids. Trimming pared 0 bases from V and 6 bases from J, leaving 12 bases between. Per the germline V gene, CDR1 is MNHEY and CDR2 is SVGAGI.

This chain connects TRBV5-6 to TRBJ2-7, with 7 nucleotides matching TRBD1. Germline values: CDR1 SGHDT, CDR2 YYEEEE. V lost 6 bases and J lost 1; bases outside the gene matches: 10. The CDR3 covers 15 residues. CDR3 region: CASKNRGVLSYEQYF. For the CDR3, the DNA is TGTGCCAGCAAAAACAGGGGTGTTTTATCCTACGAGCAGTACTTC.

This chain joins TRBV11-2 and TRBJ2-7, with D perhaps matching TRBD1 (5 bases). V was cut by 1 base and J by 7 bases, with 8 bases left in between. Germline CDR1 reads SGHAT; CDR2 reads FQNNGV. The length of the CDR3 is 12 residues. CDR3 in amino acids: CASSLVRVEQYF. The CDR3 region has the DNA TGTGCCAGCAGCTTAGTCAGGGTTGAGCAGTACTTC.

This sequence joins TRBV3-1 (or the pseudogene TRBV3-2) and TRBJ2-7; the D gene is possibly TRBD1 (5 bases). The germline V gene encodes CDR1 LGHDT and CDR2 YNNKEL (reference sequence). The CDR3 length is 19 residues. V was shortened by 2 bases and J by 2 bases, with 25 bases between the two germline ends. CDR3 nucleotide sequence: TGTGCCAGCAGCCAATCGGCCACGAGAACAGGTCTCGGAGCCTACGAGCAGTACTTC. Translation gives CASSQSATRTGLGAYEQYF.

V usage is TRBV30 and J usage is TRBJ2-7; TRBD1 is a possible D gene (6 bases). There are 13 residues in the CDR3. Germline loops: CDR1 GTSNPN, CDR2 SVGIG (reference sequence). V was clipped by 8 bases and J by 0 bases, with 14 bases between them. This CDR3 reads CARSGAISYEQYF. CDR3 nucleotides: TGTGCCAGATCAGGGGCCATCTCCTACGAGCAGTACTTC.

This clone appeared a few times. CDR3 DNA: TGTGCCAGCAGCGTAGATGTCGGGAGGGCCAGGAGAACCGGGGAGCTGTTTTTT. This encodes CASSVDVGRARRTGELFF. The chain carries TRBV9 and TRBJ2-2, with 8 bases fitting TRBD2. V lost 0 bases to trimming and J lost 5 bases; unmatched junction nucleotides: 12. This CDR3 has 18 residues. Germline V gene data show CDR1 as SGDLS and CDR2 as YYNGEE. Using reference TRBV9 and TRBJ2-2 for the parts outside the CDR3, the full variable domain is DSGVTQTPKHLITATGQRVTLRCSPRSGDLSVYWYQQSLDQGLQFLIQYYNGEERAKGNILERFSAQQFPDLHSELNLSSLELGDSALYFCASSVDVGRARRTGELFFGEGSRLTVL.

The J gene is TRBJ1-1, the V gene TRBV5-6; no firm D call. CDR3 length: 14 amino acids. From germline, CDR1 is SGHDT and CDR2 YYEEEE. Trimming left V 2 bases short and J 0 bases short, with 8 bases between. In DNA form, the CDR3 reads TGTGCCAGCAGCTTTACAGCTATGAACACTGAAGCTTTCTTT. Amino acid sequence: CASSFTAMNTEAFF. The whole variable domain, filled in from reference TRBV5-6 and TRBJ1-1, reads DAGVTQSPTHLIKTRGQQVTLRCSPKSGHDTVSWYQQALGQGPQFIFQYYEEEERQRGNFPDRFSGHQFPNYSSELNVNALLLGDSALYLCASSFTAMNTEAFFGQGTRLTVV.

A remark on this clone: Different DNA sequences within this sample yield the same CDR3. Written as DNA, the CDR3 is TGTGCCATCAGTGACCGAGTCGATGAGCAGTTCTTC. It encodes CAISDRVDEQFF. The gene calls are TRBV10-3 and TRBJ2-1, with no clear D. Germline V gene data show CDR1 as ENHRY and CDR2 as SYGVKD. Between the trimmed V and J ends, which lost 3 bases and 8 bases, there was a span of 8 bases. The CDR3 length is 12 residues.

This clone appeared once. The chain carries TRBV7-3 and TRBJ1-2; 9 nucleotides line up with TRBD1. In germline, CDR1 is SGHTA, CDR2 FQGTGA. The V segment lost 5 bases and the J segment 4 bases; nucleotides outside the gene matches: 11. This CDR3 comprises 16 residues. CDR3 sequence: CASSPGGQGWIYGYTF. In DNA, the CDR3 is TGTGCCAGCAGCCCGGGGGGACAGGGCTGGATCTATGGCTACACCTTC.

The J gene is TRBJ1-6, the V gene TRBV18; TRBD1 matches at 10 bases. CDR3 length: 18 amino acids. The V segment lost 2 bases and the J segment 6 bases; nucleotides outside the gene matches: 10. CDR1 and CDR2 from the germline V gene are KGHSH and LQKENI. The CDR3 protein is CASSPLTLDRGSNSPLHF. CDR3 in DNA: TGTGCCAGCTCACCATTGACCCTGGACAGGGGGTCTAATTCACCCCTCCACTTT.

This rearrangement joins TRBV27 to TRBJ1-2; 9 bases line up with TRBD1. The CDR3 consists of 15 residues. V dropped 3 bases and J dropped 5; count of bases not matched to a gene: 7. Looked up from germline, CDR1 is MNHEY and CDR2 is SMNVEV (reference sequence). The CDR3 loop is CASSFFGQGFYGYTF. The CDR3 DNA sequence: TGTGCCAGCAGTTTTTTCGGACAGGGGTTTTATGGCTACACCTTC.